Presented here are 4 T cell receptor beta chains from one specimen sequenced in a study of blood T cells in healthy people across ages. A J-beta primer mix and a sample-barcoded 5' primer were used in a second PCR of roughly 6 to 12 cycles. MiXCR, applied by TCRdb to the 5' RACE reads, yields one record per CDR3 protein. The sample consists of 1.5 million to 2 million distinct CDR3 sequences, roughly 27% of them appearing once. Sequences were obtained from blood. The receptors derive from a woman aged 30 to 39 in good health.

The rearrangement joins TRBV5-1 to TRBJ2-3; D gene unclear. The CDR3 runs to 15 residues. V was pared by 0 bases and J by 0 bases, with 8 bases between. Germline V lookup: CDR1 SGHRS, CDR2 YFSETQ. As DNA, the CDR3 is TGCGCCAGCAGCTTGGAACAGACAAGCACAGATACGCAGTATTTT. Translation gives CASSLEQTSTDTQYF.

This clonotype was picked up a small number of times. The chain has TRBV9 and TRBJ2-7; 7 bases match TRBD2. Unmatched junction bases numbered 3, after V lost 0 bases and J lost 3 bases. This CDR3 has 14 residues. Germline CDR1 and CDR2: SGDLS and YYNGEE. CDR3 region: CASSVGGSNYEQYF. Written as DNA, the CDR3 is TGTGCCAGCAGCGTAGGCGGGAGCAACTACGAGCAGTACTTC. Looking up the rest from reference TRBV9 and TRBJ2-7 gives the full variable domain: DSGVTQTPKHLITATGQRVTLRCSPRSGDLSVYWYQQSLDQGLQFLIQYYNGEERAKGNILERFSAQQFPDLHSELNLSSLELGDSALYFCASSVGGSNYEQYFGPGTRLTVT.

This clonotype was found a few times. The CDR3 sequence: CASSSSGGAGGKFF. The CDR3 nucleotides read TGTGCCAGCAGTTCCTCCGGGGGGGCTGGTGGAAAGTTCTTC. The chain combines TRBV6-5 with TRBJ2-1; 8 bases are shared with TRBD2. Trimming cost V 4 bases and J 14 bases; bases outside gene matches: 13. The germline V gene encodes CDR1 MNHEY and CDR2 SVGAGI. This CDR3 is 14 amino acids long.

This clonotype was counted only a few times. The chain carries TRBV4-1 and TRBJ2-1; D unresolved. Trimming pared 0 bases from V and 2 bases from J, leaving 20 bases between. From germline, CDR1 is MGHRA and CDR2 YSYEKL. The CDR3 loop spans 19 amino acids. The CDR3 DNA sequence: TGCGCCAGCAGCCAAGATTGGGCCGCGAACGCGCCCACCTACAATGAGCAGTTCTTC. This gives the protein CASSQDWAANAPTYNEQFF.